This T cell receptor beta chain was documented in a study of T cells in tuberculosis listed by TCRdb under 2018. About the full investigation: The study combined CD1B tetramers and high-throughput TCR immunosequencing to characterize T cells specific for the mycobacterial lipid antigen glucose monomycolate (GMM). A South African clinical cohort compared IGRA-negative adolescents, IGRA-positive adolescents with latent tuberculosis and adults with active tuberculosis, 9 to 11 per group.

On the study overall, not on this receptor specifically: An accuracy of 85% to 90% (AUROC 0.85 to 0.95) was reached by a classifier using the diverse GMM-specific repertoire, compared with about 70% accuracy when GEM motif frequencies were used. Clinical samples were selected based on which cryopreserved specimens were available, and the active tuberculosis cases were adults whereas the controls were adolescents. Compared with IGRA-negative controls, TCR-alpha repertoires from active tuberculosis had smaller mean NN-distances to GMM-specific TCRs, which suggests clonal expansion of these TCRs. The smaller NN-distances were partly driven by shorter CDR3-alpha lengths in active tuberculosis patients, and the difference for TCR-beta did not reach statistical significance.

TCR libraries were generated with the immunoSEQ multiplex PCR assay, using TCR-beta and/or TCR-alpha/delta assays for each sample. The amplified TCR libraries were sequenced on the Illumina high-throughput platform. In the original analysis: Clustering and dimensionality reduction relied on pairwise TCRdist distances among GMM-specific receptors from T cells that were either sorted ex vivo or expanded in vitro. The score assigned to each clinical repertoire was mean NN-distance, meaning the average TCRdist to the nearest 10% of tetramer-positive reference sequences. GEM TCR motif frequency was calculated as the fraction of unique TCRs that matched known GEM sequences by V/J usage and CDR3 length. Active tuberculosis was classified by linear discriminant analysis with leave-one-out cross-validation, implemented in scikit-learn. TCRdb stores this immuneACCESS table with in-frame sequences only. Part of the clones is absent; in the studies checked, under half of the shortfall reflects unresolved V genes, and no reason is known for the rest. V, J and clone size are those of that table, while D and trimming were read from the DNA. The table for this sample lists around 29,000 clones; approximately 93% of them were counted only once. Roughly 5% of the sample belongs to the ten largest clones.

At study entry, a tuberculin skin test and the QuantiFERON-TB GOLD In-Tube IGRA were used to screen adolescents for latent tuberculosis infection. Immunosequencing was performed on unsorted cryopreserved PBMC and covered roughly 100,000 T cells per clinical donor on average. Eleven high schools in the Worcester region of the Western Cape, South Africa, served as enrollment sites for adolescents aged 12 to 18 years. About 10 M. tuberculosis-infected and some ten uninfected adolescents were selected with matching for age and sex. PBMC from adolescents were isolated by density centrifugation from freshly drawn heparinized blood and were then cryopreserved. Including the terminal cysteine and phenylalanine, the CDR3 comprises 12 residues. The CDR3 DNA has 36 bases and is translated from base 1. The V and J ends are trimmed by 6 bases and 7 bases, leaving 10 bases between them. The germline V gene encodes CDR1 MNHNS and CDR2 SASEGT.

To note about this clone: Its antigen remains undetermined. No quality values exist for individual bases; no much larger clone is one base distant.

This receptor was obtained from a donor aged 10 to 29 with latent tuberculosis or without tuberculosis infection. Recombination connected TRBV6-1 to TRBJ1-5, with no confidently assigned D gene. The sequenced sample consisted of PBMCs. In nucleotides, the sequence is TGTGCCAGCAGCCGGGTCCGCCAGCCCCAGCATTTT. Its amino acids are CASSRVRQPQHF.